This is a list of T cell receptor beta chains from one sample in a study of blood T cell repertoires in COVID-19. Libraries were prepared by immunoSEQ multiplex PCR; TCRdb keeps only in-frame clonotypes and omits some of them. The table has 200,000 to 250,000 clones, 86% seen once. Sequencing was carried out using PBMCs or T cells enriched from blood (not recorded which). All receptors come from a woman aged 45-60 years who had recovered from COVID-19. The CDR3 runs from the conserved cysteine through the conserved F or W. The order of the fields is clone size, J gene, D gene, V gene, CDR3 protein, CDR3 DNA. The D gene is left open where the match is weak. Rows give clone size only sometimes, using once, few, many, or a class for an expanded clone.

>few|TRBJ1-2|NA|TRBV25-1
CASMADDRHGYTF
TGTGCCAGCATGGCTGACGACAGGCATGGCTACACCTTC
>NA|TRBJ2-7|NA|TRBV6-5
CASSYSPMETYEQYF
TGTGCCAGCAGTTATAGCCCTATGGAGACTTACGAGCAGTACTTC
>NA|TRBJ1-2|NA|TRBV11-2
CASSLQSGGDGYTF
TGTGCCAGCAGCCTCCAATCGGGAGGGGATGGCTACACCTTC
>NA|TRBJ1-5|NA|TRBV1
CTSSQDSHPGQKIGGSNQPQHF
TGCACCAGCAGCCAAGATTCTCACCCGGGACAAAAAATAGGTGGTAGCAATCAGCCCCAGCATTTT
>once|TRBJ2-2|NA|TRBV18
CASSPTGFTGELFF
TGTGCCAGCTCACCAACAGGGTTCACCGGGGAGCTGTTTTTT
>NA|TRBJ2-7|TRBD1|TRBV14
CASSPRTGPGEQYF
TGTGCCAGCAGCCCTCGGACAGGGCCGGGCGAGCAGTACTTC
>NA|TRBJ1-2|TRBD1|TRBV19
CASSTGGTGGGYTF
TGTGCCAGTAGTACCGGAGGGACAGGAGGAGGCTACACCTTC
>NA|TRBJ1-3|NA|TRBV27
CASSRMSSGNTIYF
TGTGCCAGCAGTAGAATGAGCTCTGGAAACACCATATATTTT
>NA|TRBJ2-7|NA|TRBV7-8
CASSSLYEQYF
TGTGCCAGCAGCTCCCTTTACGAGCAGTACTTC
>NA|TRBJ1-1|TRBD1|TRBV7-8
CASRGRQGRSTEAFF
TGTGCCAGCAGGGGAAGACAGGGTCGAAGCACTGAAGCTTTCTTT
>NA|TRBJ1-4|TRBD1|TRBV11-2
CASSGLRGRREKLFF
TGTGCCAGCAGCGGCCTCAGGGGGCGTCGTGAAAAACTGTTTTTT
>NA|TRBJ1-4|NA|TRBV30
CAWSVGRGGKLFF
TGTGCCTGGAGTGTAGGACGGGGGGGAAAACTGTTTTTT
>once|TRBJ2-1|TRBD2|TRBV7-3
CASSFSGSMFYNEQFF
TGTGCCAGCAGCTTTAGCGGGAGTATGTTCTACAATGAGCAGTTCTTC
>NA|TRBJ2-7|NA|TRBV6-2/TRBV6-3
CASSYSPADNSYEQYF
TGTGCCAGCAGTTACTCGCCGGCGGACAACTCCTACGAGCAGTACTTC
>NA|TRBJ2-3|TRBD2|TRBV9
CASSVMGLSTDTQYF
TGTGCCAGCAGCGTCATGGGACTAAGCACAGATACGCAGTATTTT
>NA|TRBJ1-5|NA|TRBV19
CASSSRGSDNQPQHF
TGTGCCAGTAGTAGCAGGGGATCCGACAATCAGCCCCAGCATTTT
>NA|TRBJ2-6|TRBD2|TRBV4-1
CASSKSGGAISGANVLTF
TGCGCCAGCAGCAAGAGCGGGGGGGCCATTTCCGGGGCCAACGTCCTGACTTTC
>NA|TRBJ1-4|NA|TRBV5-1
CASSSDGEKLFF
TGCGCCAGCAGCTCAGACGGGGAAAAACTGTTTTTT
>NA|TRBJ1-2|TRBD1|TRBV3-1/TRBV3-2
CASSPKQGAPYGYTF
TGTGCCAGCAGCCCGAAACAGGGGGCACCCTATGGCTACACCTTC
>NA|TRBJ2-7|TRBD2|TRBV6-1
CASSEGLDALYEQYF
TGTGCCAGCAGTGAGGGACTAGACGCCCTCTACGAGCAGTACTTC
>NA|TRBJ1-5|NA|TRBV19
CASNSGRGSNQPQHF
TGTGCCAGTAACTCGGGACGGGGGAGCAATCAGCCCCAGCATTTT
>NA|TRBJ2-3|NA|TRBV7-3
CASRRSSGTDTQYF
TGTGCCAGCCGGAGATCCTCCGGCACAGATACGCAGTATTTT